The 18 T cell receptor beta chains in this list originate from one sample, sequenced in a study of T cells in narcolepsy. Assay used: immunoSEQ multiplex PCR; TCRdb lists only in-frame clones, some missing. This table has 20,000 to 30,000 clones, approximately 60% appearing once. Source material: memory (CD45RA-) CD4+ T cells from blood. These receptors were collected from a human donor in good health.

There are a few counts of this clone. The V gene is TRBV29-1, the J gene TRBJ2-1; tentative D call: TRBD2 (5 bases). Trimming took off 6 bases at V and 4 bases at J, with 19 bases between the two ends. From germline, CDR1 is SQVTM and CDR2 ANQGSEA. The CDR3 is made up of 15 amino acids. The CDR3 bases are TGCAGCGTGAAACCGGGAAGCCGAGTTTACAATGAGCAGTTCTTC. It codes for CSVKPGSRVYNEQFF.

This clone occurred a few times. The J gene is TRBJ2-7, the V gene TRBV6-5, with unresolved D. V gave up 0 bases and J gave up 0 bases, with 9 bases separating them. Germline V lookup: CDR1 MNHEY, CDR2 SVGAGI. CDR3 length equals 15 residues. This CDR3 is CASSYSSLGSYEQYF. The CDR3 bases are TGTGCCAGCAGTTACTCGAGCCTGGGCTCCTACGAGCAGTACTTC.

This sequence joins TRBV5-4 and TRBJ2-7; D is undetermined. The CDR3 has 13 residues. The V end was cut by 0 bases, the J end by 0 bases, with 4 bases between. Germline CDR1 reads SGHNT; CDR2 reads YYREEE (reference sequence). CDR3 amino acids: CASSLEGSYEQYF. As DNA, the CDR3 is TGTGCCAGCAGCTTGGAGGGCTCCTACGAGCAGTACTTC.

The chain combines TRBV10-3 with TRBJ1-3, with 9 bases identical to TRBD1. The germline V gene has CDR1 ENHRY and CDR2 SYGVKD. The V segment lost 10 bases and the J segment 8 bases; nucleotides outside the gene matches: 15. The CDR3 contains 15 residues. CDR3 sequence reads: CATGALLGQGHTIYF. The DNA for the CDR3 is TGTGCCACGGGGGCGCTCCTGGGACAGGGACACACCATATATTTT.

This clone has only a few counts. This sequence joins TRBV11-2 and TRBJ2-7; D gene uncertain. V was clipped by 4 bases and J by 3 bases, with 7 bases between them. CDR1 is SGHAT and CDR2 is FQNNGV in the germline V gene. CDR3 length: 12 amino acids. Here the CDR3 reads CASSSTDYEQYF. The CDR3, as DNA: TGTGCCAGCAGCTCTACTGACTACGAGCAGTACTTC. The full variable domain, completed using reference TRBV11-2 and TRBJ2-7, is EAGVAQSPRYKIIEKRQSVAFWCNPISGHATLYWYQQILGQGPKLLIQFQNNGVVDDSQLPKDRFSAERLKGVDSTLKIQPAKLEDSAVYLCASSSTDYEQYFGPGTRLTVT.

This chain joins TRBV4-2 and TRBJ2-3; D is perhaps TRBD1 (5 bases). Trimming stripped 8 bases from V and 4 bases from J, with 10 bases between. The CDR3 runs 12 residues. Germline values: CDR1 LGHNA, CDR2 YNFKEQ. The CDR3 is CASSDSADTQYF. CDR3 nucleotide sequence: TGTGCCAGCTCCGACAGCGCAGATACGCAGTATTTT.

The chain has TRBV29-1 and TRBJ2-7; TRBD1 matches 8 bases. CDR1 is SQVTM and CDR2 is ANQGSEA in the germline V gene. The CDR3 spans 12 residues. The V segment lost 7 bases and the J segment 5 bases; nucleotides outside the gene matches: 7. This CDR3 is CSARQGSHEQYF. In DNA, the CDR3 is TGCAGCGCCAGACAGGGGTCGCACGAGCAGTACTTC.

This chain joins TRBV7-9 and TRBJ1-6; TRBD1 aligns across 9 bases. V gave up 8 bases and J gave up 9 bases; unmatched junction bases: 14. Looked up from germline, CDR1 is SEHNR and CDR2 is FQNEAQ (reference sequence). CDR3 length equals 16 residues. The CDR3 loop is CASGSSGQGFGSPLHF. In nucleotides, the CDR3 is TGTGCCAGCGGATCGTCGGGACAGGGATTCGGTTCACCCCTCCACTTT.

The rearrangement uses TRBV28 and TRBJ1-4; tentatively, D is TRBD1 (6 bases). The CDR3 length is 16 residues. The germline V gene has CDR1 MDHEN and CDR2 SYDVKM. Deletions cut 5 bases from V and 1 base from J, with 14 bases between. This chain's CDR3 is CASSGQGKGTNEKLFF. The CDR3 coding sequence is TGTGCCAGCAGTGGGCAGGGGAAGGGAACTAATGAAAAACTGTTTTTT.

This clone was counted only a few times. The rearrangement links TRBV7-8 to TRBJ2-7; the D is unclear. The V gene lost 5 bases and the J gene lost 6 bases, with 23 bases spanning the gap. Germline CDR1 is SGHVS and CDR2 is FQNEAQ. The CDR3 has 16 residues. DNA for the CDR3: TGTGCCAGCAGCCCTCTCCTCCGGGCCGCTACCGCCGAGCAGTACTTC. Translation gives CASSPLLRAATAEQYF.

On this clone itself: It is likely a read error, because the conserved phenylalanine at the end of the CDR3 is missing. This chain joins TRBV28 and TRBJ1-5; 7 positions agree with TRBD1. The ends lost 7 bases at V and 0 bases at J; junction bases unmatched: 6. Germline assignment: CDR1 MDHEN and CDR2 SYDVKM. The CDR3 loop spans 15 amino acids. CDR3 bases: TGTGCCAGCACCACAGGGGAGGGTAGCAATCAGCCCCAGCATCTT. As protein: CASTTGEGSNQPQHL.

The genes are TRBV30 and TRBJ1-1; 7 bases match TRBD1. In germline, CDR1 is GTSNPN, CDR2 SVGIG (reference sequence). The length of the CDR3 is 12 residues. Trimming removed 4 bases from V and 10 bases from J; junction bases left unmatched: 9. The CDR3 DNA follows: TGTGCCTGGAATTTCGCACAGGGGAGAGCTTTCTTT. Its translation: CAWNFAQGRAFF.

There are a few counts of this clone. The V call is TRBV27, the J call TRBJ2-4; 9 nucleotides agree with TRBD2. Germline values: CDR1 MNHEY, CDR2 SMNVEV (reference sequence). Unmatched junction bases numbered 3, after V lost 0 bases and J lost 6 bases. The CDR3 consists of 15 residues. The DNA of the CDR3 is TGTGCCAGCAGTTTATCGAGGCGGGGGGGAAACATTCAGTACTTC. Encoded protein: CASSLSRRGGNIQYF.

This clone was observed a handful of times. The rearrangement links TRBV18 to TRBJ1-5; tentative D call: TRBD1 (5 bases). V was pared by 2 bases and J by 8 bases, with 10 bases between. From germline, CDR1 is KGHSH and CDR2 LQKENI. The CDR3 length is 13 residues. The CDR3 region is CASSPGEGKPQHF. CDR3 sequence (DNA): TGTGCCAGCTCACCAGGGGAGGGGAAGCCCCAGCATTTT. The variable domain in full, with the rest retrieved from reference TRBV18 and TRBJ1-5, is NAGVMQNPRHLVRRRGQEARLRCSPMKGHSHVYWYRQLPEEGLKFMVYLQKENIIDESGMPKERFSAEFPKEGPSILRIQQVVRGDSAAYFCASSPGEGKPQHFGDGTRLSIL.

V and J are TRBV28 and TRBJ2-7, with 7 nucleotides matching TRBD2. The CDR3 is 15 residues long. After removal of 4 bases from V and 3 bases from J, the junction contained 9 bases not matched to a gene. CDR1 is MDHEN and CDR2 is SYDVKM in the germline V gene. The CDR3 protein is CASSSTSSGHYEQYF. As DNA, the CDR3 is TGTGCCAGCAGTTCAACATCTAGCGGACACTACGAGCAGTACTTC.

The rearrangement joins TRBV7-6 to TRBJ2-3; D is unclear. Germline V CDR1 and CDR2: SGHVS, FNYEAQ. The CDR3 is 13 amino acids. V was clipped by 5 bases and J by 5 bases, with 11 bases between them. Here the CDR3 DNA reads TGTGCCAGCAGCCCAGCGATGGTAGATACGCAGTATTTT. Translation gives CASSPAMVDTQYF. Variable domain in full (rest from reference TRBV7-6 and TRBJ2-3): GAGVSQSPRYKVTKRGQDVALRCDPISGHVSLYWYRQALGQGPEFLTYFNYEAQQDKSGLPNDRFSAERPEGSISTLTIQRTEQRDSAMYRCASSPAMVDTQYFGPGTRLTVL.

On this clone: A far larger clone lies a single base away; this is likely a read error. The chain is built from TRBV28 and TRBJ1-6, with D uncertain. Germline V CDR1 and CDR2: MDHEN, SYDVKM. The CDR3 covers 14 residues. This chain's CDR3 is CDSRGESYNSPLHF. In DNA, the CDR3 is TGTGACAGCAGAGGCGAGTCCTATAATTCACCCCTCCACTTT.

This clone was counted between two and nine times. The CDR3 sequence is CASSLTGGGHTF. CDR3 bases: TGTGCCAGCAGTTTAACAGGGGGCGGTCACACCTTC. The V and J genes are TRBV6-5 and TRBJ1-2; TRBD1 matches at 9 bases. The CDR3 is 12 residues long. The trim removed 4 bases at V and 12 bases at J, leaving 6 bases unmatched. CDR1 and CDR2 (germline): MNHEY, SVGAGI.